This passage covers 5 T cell receptor beta chains from one sample sequenced in a study of cytomegalovirus exposure and HLA in healthy donors. Amplification used 60 Vbeta primers and 13 Jbeta primers. The assay was immunoSEQ multiplex PCR, and TCRdb's table has in-frame clones only and misses some. The repertoire consists of some 110,000 clones, with about 82% occurring once and the leading ten covering roughly 2%. Material: PBMCs. The receptors come from a man between 50 and 59 years old in good health and CMV-seronegative.

This chain joins TRBV5-6 and TRBJ2-3; D is ambiguous. The CDR3 length is 14 residues. V gave up 0 bases and J gave up 4 bases, with 9 bases separating them. Looked up from germline, CDR1 is SGHDT and CDR2 is YYEEEE. DNA for the CDR3: TGTGCCAGCAGCTTGGAGCAATTGGCAGATACGCAGTATTTT. Residues: CASSLEQLADTQYF.

The V gene is TRBV15, the J gene TRBJ2-7; the match to TRBD2 covers 10 bases. Germline V lookup: CDR1 LNHNV, CDR2 YYDKDF (reference sequence). After removal of 0 bases from V and 3 bases from J, the junction contained 8 bases not matched to a gene. The CDR3 is 17 amino acids. CDR3 sequence: CATSRDLTSGENYEQYV. CDR3 bases: TGTGCCACCAGCAGAGATCTAACTAGCGGGGAGAACTACGAGCAGTACGTC.

This chain connects TRBV5-1 to TRBJ1-3, with D maybe TRBD1 (5 bases). There are 15 residues in the CDR3. Germline-derived CDR1 and CDR2 are SGHRS and YFSETQ. Trimming shortened V by 4 bases and J by 3 bases, and 14 bases separated the two germline ends. The CDR3 loop reads CASSPGSQGGNTIYF. Written as DNA, the CDR3 is TGCGCCAGCAGCCCAGGGTCCCAGGGTGGAAACACCATATATTTT.

CDR3 in DNA: TGTGCCAGCAGCTGGCAGGGAGGATACGAGCAGTACTTC. Translated, it gives CASSWQGGYEQYF. The V gene is TRBV7-7, the J gene TRBJ2-7, with D possibly matching TRBD2 (6 bases). The germline V and J ends were trimmed by 4 bases and 4 bases, with 11 bases remaining between them. The germline CDR1 and CDR2 sequences are SSHAT and FNYEAQ (reference sequence). The CDR3 consists of 13 residues.

The genes are TRBV7-9 and TRBJ2-7, with 8 positions matching TRBD1. CDR3 length: 14 amino acids. V gave up 1 base and J gave up 3 bases; unmatched junction bases: 2. The V gene's germline CDR1 is SEHNR and CDR2 FQNEAQ (reference sequence). CDR3 nucleotide sequence: TGTGCCAGCAGCTTAGGAGGACAGGGCTACGAGCAGTACTTC. It is translated as CASSLGGQGYEQYF. The entire variable domain, with the rest obtained from reference TRBV7-9 and TRBJ2-7, is as follows: DTGVSQNPRHKITKRGQNVTFRCDPISEHNRLYWYRQTLGQGPEFLTYFQNEAQLEKSRLLSDRFSAERPKGSFSTLEIQRTEQGDSAMYLCASSLGGQGYEQYFGPGTRLTVT.